A single sample gave rise to the 5 T cell receptor beta chains below, sequenced in a study of Ad26.COV2.S vaccination and SARS-CoV-2 variants. Treatment given: approximately 18 received Ad26.COV2.S at low or high dose, single or two shots; about 5 received placebo; per-sample allocation not given. Vaccine and placebo recipients were sampled on day 63 after the first injection. Using immunoSEQ multiplex PCR, the repertoire was profiled, and TCRdb retains in-frame clones only, with some absent. The table lists some 520,000 clones, 87% of them singletons. This material consisted of peripheral blood, taken in a trial of Ad26.COV2.S vaccine versus placebo. The receptors come from a person aged 18-65 years who received the Ad26.COV2.S COVID-19 vaccine or a placebo.

The chain carries TRBV5-1 and TRBJ2-2; TRBD1 matches at 11 bases. The germline CDR1 and CDR2 sequences are SGHRS and YFSETQ. CDR3 size: 19 residues. V was clipped by 4 bases and J by 0 bases; unmatched bases: 11. The CDR3 is CASSPVIRTGGANTGELFF. The CDR3 nucleotides are TGCGCCAGCAGCCCGGTAATAAGGACAGGGGGCGCGAACACCGGGGAGCTGTTTTTT.

The V and J genes are TRBV6-1 and TRBJ2-4, with D unresolved. Germline CDR1 is MNHNS and CDR2 is SASEGT. This CDR3 has 15 residues. V lost 0 bases and J 2 bases, leaving 8 bases between the germline ends. The CDR3 spells CASSEAGVSKNIQYF. CDR3 nucleotides: TGTGCCAGCAGTGAAGCTGGGGTCTCCAAAAACATTCAGTACTTC.

This chain joins TRBV6-5 and TRBJ1-5, with 7 bases fitting TRBD1. Germline CDR1 MNHEY, CDR2 SVGAGI. The J segment lost 4 bases and the V segment lost 4 bases, leaving 4 bases of the junction unmatched. The CDR3 runs to 14 residues. CDR3 protein: CASSSRDSNQPQHF. The CDR3 bases are TGTGCCAGCAGTTCCCGGGACAGTAATCAGCCCCAGCATTTT.

This clone was recorded once. J is TRBJ1-6 and V is TRBV30, with D tentatively TRBD1 (5 bases). Trimming removed 0 bases from V and 9 bases from J, with 18 bases in between. The CDR3 extends over 16 amino acids. Germline V gives CDR1 GTSNPN, CDR2 SVGIG (reference sequence). DNA of the CDR3: TGTGCCTGGAGTGTGGTTCGTGGGACCCATGGTTCACCCCTCCACTTT. Translating it yields CAWSVVRGTHGSPLHF.

The chain combines TRBV14 with TRBJ2-7; 8 bases fit TRBD1. The CDR3 runs 14 residues. Germline trimming cut 1 base from V and 3 bases from J; bases unmatched to any gene: 2. Per germline, CDR1 SGHDN and CDR2 FVKESK. The CDR3 is CASSQADRGYEQYF. CDR3 in DNA: TGTGCCAGCAGCCAAGCCGACAGGGGCTACGAGCAGTACTTC.